This T cell receptor (beta chain) is from a study of shared clonotypes between healthy human individuals (dated by TCRdb to 2019 to 2021). Notes on the research overall: A few men and two women, aged 18 to 49 years, made up the cohort. The study deeply sequenced blood TCR repertoires of about 5 healthy adults to estimate repertoire size and the extent of clonotype sharing between individuals. Libraries were prepared and TCR repertoires were sequenced by different laboratories using diverse techniques, in order to increase sequencing depth and limit assay-specific biases. Per donor, three plates each were used for CD4 naive and CD4 memory, two for CD8 naive, and one for CD8 memory. Between about 0.8 and 9.5 billion PBMCs per donor were obtained by leukapheresis.

What the authors observed across the whole study: Compared with non-shared clonotypes, the clonotypes found in all four sorted-subset donors had higher generation probabilities. Incomplete sequencing was indicated by rarefaction of sorted-subset datasets, despite the large sequencing depth. Pairwise subsampling indicated that sequencing depth was expected to affect the degree of clonotype sharing among donors. Sampling was restricted to blood, and TCR repertoires in tissues likely differ from the TCR repertoires found in blood. The small number of donors limited the genetic and exposure-history diversity represented. Naive subsets generally had larger estimated clonotype richness than memory subsets did. About 4.5% of naive CD4, roughly 3.6% of naive CD8, around 2.3% of memory CD4, and 0.4% of memory CD8 clonotypes were shared across a few donors.

Using the deep immunoSEQ assay, multiplex PCR amplified TCR CDR3 regions from genomic DNA. Genomic DNA extracted from each cell subset was distributed evenly over all wells of several immunoSEQ 96-well plates, and each plate served as one replicate. For sorted subsets, about 210 ng of genomic DNA, equivalent to 30,000 or so T cell genomes, went into each replicate PCR. Purified libraries were measured with a Qubit 3.0 fluorometer, size-checked on a Bioanalyzer 2100, and measured again with the KAPA Library Quantification kit. Every immunoSEQ 96-well plate was sequenced on a dedicated single-read 150-cycle Illumina NextSeq 550 flow cell. The original methods were these. Because only junctional sequences without quality scores were contained in the immunoSEQ output, filtering matching that applied to full-length reads could not be performed. Sequences were annotated with PyIR, a Python wrapper for IgBLAST v1.9, and V/J genes and CDR3 were assigned using IMGT germline references. Reads were filtered out if the reads had weak V/J assignments (E-value above 1e-6), no CDR3, stop codons, out-of-frame junctions, or ambiguous translated residues. V3J clonotypes were defined by identical inferred V gene, J gene, and CDR3 amino acid sequence. To compute the percentage overlap between repertoires, the number of shared unique clonotypes was divided by the size of the smaller repertoire. Three approaches were used to assess repertoire richness: RTK rarefaction, the Chao1 estimator, and Recon v2.1 estimates of unobserved clonotypes. Generation probabilities were computed with OLGA for all TCRbeta clonotypes obtained by the gDNA method from several donors. Not all clones reach the TCRdb copy of this immuneACCESS table, which keeps in-frame sequences only. Checked studies attribute under half of the gap to unresolved V genes and leave the rest unexplained. V and J calls and clone size are given by that table; D and trimming were obtained from the DNA. A total of millions of clones appear in this sample, about 93% of them only once. In total, the top ten clones hold 1.7% of the sample.

The germline V end is reduced by 6 bases and the J end by 4 bases; junction bases left unmatched: 13. Reading the germline V gene gives CDR1 MDHEN and CDR2 SYDVKM. From its cysteine to its phenylalanine, the CDR3 spans 16 amino acids. Solely the CDR3 DNA is kept, with 48 bases framed from the first base. With regard to this clone: No antigen is known for it. No much larger clonotype is one base removed from it; base qualities were not supplied.

CD8 naive samples consisted of CD45RO-negative cells that were positively selected for CCR7, yielding a CD45RA+CCR7+ population without TemRA cells. The donors were healthy, HIV-negative adults who had no recently reported acute infections or vaccinations. Every donor was a Caucasian adult living in Nashville, Tennessee, USA. Blood was collected by leukapheresis, and PBMCs were isolated by Ficoll-Histopaque density gradient centrifugation and then cryopreserved in liquid nitrogen vapor phase. Purity and quantity of every magnetically sorted T cell population were checked by analytical flow cytometry. Each sorted fraction had its genomic DNA isolated and then quantified by UV absorbance on a Nanodrop 2000c.

Sequenced: naive CD8+ T cells from PBMCs. Sample cell subset or site, as interpreted from the label and publication: CD45RA+CCR7+. Recombination linked TRBV28 to TRBJ2-5; 8 bases in the junction line up with TRBD2. This TCR was recovered from a man younger than 35 in good health. Some clones in this sample may be carry-over from other donors' samples. In nucleotide form, the sequence is TGTGCCAGCAGACCCCGGAGTAGCGGGACTGTAGAGACCCAGTACTTC. This yields the protein CASRPRSSGTVETQYF.